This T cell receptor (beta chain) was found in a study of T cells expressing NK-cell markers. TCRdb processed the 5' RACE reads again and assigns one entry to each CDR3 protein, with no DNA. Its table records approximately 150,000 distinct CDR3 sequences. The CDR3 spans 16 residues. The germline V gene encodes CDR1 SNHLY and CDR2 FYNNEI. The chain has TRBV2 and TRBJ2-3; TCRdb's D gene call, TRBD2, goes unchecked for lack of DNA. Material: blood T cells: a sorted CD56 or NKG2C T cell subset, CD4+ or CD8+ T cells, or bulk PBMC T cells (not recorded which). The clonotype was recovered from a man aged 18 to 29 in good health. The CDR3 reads CASSIWTSGVTDTQYF. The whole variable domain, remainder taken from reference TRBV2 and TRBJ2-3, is EPEVTQTPSHQVTQMGQEVILRCVPISNHLYFYWYRQILGQKVEFLVSFYNNEISEKSEIFDDQFSVERPDGSNFTLKIRSTKLEDSAMYFCASSIWTSGVTDTQYFGPGTRLTVL.